This T cell receptor (beta chain) was captured by sequencing in a study of regulatory T cells in long-lasting Graves disease. The time point is: newly diagnosed GD, antithyroid drugs for less than 3 months. The authors made the TCR library using RNA they extracted from PBMCs. Arm-PCR with iRepertoire HTBI primers amplified the CDR3 regions for these TCR beta libraries. TCRdb reanalysed the multiplex PCR reads using MiXCR and keeps one entry per CDR3 protein. This repertoire shows about 470,000 distinct CDR3 sequences, under 15% found once; its top ten account for 15% to 20%. This clonotype showed up just a few times. From germline, CDR1 is MNHNS and CDR2 SASEGT. This CDR3 comprises 15 residues. V was clipped by 6 bases and J by 7 bases, with 19 bases between them. In addition, the sample was reused for a study of T cells in Graves' hyperthyroidism and ophthalmopathy. That investigation notes: RT-PCR in the first round (using the HTBI primer set) targeted the TCR CDR3. Among clonotypes expanded in thyroid above 0.001, most were also found in blood.

This clonotype was sampled from a woman in her 30s with Graves disease. The sequencing used peripheral blood mononuclear cells (PBMCs), collected at new diagnosis, from a patient treated with antithyroid drugs. The V and J genes are TRBV6-1 and TRBJ2-1, with D possibly matching TRBD1 (6 bases). The DNA for the CDR3 is TGTGCCAGCAGGAACCGGGACAAGGCTAGGAATGAGCAGTTCTTC. This gives the protein CASRNRDKARNEQFF.